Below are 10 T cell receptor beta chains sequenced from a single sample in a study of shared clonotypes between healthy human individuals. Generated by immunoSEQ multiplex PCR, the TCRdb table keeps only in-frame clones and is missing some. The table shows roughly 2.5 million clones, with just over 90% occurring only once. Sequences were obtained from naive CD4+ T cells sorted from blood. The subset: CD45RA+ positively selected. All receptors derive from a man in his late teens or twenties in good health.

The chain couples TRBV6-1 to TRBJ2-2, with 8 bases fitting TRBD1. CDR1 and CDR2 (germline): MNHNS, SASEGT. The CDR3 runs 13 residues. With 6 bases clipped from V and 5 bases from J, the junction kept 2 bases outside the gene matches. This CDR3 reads CASRDRATGELFF. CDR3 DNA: TGTGCCAGCAGGGACAGGGCAACCGGGGAGCTGTTTTTT.

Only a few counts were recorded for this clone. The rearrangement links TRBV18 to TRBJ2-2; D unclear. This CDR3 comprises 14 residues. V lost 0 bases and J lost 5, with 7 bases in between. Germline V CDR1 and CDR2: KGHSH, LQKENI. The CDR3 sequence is CASSPPLTTGELFF. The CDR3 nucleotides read TGTGCCAGCTCACCACCTCTAACTACCGGGGAGCTGTTTTTT.

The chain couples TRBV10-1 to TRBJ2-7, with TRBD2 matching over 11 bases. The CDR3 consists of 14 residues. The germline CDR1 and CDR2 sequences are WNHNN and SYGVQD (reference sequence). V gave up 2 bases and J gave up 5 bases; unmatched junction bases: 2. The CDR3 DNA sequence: TGCGCCAGCAGTGAGGGACTAGCGGGTAACGAGCAGTACTTC. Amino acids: CASSEGLAGNEQYF.

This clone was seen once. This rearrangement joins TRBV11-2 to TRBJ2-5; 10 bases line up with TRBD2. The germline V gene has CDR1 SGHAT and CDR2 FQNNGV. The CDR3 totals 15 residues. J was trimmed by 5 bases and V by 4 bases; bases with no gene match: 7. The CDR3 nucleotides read TGTGCCAGCAGCTCCCCCCTAGCGGGGGCTGAGACCCAGTACTTC. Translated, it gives CASSSPLAGAETQYF.

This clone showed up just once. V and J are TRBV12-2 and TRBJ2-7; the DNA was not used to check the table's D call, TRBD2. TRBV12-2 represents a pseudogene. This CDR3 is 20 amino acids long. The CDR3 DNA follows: TGTGCAAGTCGCTTAGCTCCCGGACCGCTGGAGACTAGCGAGAACCACGAGCAGTACTTC. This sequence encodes CASRLAPGPLETSENHEQYF.

CDR3 DNA sequence: TGTGCCAGCAGTCTCCCGGGACAGGGGTCGGAGACCCAGTACTTC. Encoded protein: CASSLPGQGSETQYF. The chain recombines TRBV5-6 with TRBJ2-5, with 10 bases matching TRBD1. Germline CDR1 is SGHDT and CDR2 is YYEEEE. The V and J ends lost 5 bases and 5 bases, in that order; junction bases with no gene match: 9. This CDR3 is built from 15 residues.

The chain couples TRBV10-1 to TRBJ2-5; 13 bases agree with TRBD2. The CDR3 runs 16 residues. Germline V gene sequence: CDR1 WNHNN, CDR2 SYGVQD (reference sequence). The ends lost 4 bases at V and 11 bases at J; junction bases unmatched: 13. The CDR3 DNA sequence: TGCGCCAGCAGTGGGGGTCCGCGGACTAGCGGGAGTGAGCAGTACTTC. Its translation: CASSGGPRTSGSEQYF.

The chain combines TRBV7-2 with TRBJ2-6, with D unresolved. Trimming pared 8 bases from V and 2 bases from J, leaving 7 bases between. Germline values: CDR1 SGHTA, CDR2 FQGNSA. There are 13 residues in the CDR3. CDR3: CASPRTGANVLTF. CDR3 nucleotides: TGTGCCAGCCCAAGGACTGGGGCCAACGTCCTGACTTTC.

The CDR3 spells CASQSGGRAYEQYF. CDR3 nucleotides: TGTGCCTCACAGTCTGGCGGGAGGGCCTACGAGCAGTACTTC. The chain uses TRBV30 and TRBJ2-7; TRBD2 agrees at 9 bases. From germline, CDR1 is GTSNPN and CDR2 SVGIG (reference sequence). V shed 7 bases, J shed 2 bases, and the junction held 9 bases outside the gene matches. The CDR3 has 14 amino acids.

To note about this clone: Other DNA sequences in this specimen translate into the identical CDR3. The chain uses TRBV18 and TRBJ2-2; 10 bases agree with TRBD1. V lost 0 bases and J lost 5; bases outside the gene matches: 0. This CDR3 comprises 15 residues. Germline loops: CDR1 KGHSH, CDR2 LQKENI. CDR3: CASSPPGQGTGELFF. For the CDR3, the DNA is TGTGCCAGCTCACCACCGGGACAGGGGACCGGGGAGCTGTTTTTT.